These 30 T cell receptor beta chains were sequenced from one sample in a study of regulatory T cells in long-lasting Graves disease. Investigators prepared the TCR beta libraries by applying iRepertoire HTBI primers and Arm-PCR of CDR3 regions. TCRdb re-derived calls from the multiplex PCR reads in MiXCR, one entry per CDR3 protein. The repertoire holds hundreds of thousands of distinct CDR3 sequences, with around 30% as singletons. Time point defined: persistent/refractory GD, antithyroid drugs over 5 years with positive TRAb. With RNA extracted from PBMCs as input, the TCR library was made. This specimen consisted of peripheral blood mononuclear cells (PBMCs), obtained when the disease was refractory, from a patient treated with antithyroid drugs. These receptors all stem from a female donor with Graves disease.

V and J are TRBV29-1 and TRBJ1-2; perhaps TRBD1 as D (5 bases). V was cut by 0 bases and J by 2 bases, with 13 bases left in between. Germline lookup yields CDR1 SQVTM and CDR2 ANQGSEA. The CDR3 runs 15 residues. CDR3 DNA: TGCAGCGTTGAAGATCTGAAACAGGTCAACTATGGCTACACCTTC. Translated, it gives CSVEDLKQVNYGYTF. The entire variable domain, with the rest obtained from reference TRBV29-1 and TRBJ1-2, is as follows: SAVISQKPSRDICQRGTSLTIQCQVDSQVTMMFWYRQQPGQSLTLIATANQGSEATYESGFVIDKFPISRPNLTFSTLTVSNMSPEDSSIYLCSVEDLKQVNYGYTFGSGTRLTVV.

This clonotype was detected only a few times. This may stem from a read error, because a much larger clone lies one nucleotide away. The chain links TRBV2 to TRBJ1-4, with TRBD1 matching over 7 bases. The germline V gene has CDR1 SNHLY and CDR2 FYNNEI. The ends lost 3 bases at V and 7 bases at J; junction bases unmatched: 5. This CDR3 region has 14 residues. CDR3 nucleotides: TGTGCCAGCAGTGAGGGGACAGTATCTGAAAAACTGTTTTTT. Its translation: CASSEGTVSEKLFF.

The chain couples TRBV10-3 to TRBJ2-3; D is unclear. Germline CDR1 is ENHRY and CDR2 is SYGVKD. The CDR3 length is 14 residues. The V and J ends lost 6 bases and 4 bases respectively, with 14 bases between them. Here the CDR3 DNA reads TGTGCCATCAGACTAACCCCGAATGCAGATACGCAGTATTTT. It encodes CAIRLTPNADTQYF.

This clonotype was seen more than once but under ten times. The rearrangement uses TRBV7-2 and TRBJ1-2; D gene uncertain. The V end lost 2 bases, the J end lost 6 bases, and 4 bases lay between the germline ends. The CDR3 is made up of 11 amino acids. Germline V gives CDR1 SGHTA, CDR2 FQGNSA. CDR3 in DNA: TGTGCCAGCAGCTTACACGATGGCTACACCTTC. It translates to CASSLHDGYTF.

This clonotype was seen a few times. The genes are TRBV3-1 and TRBJ1-4; D gene ambiguous. V was shortened by 0 bases and J by 8 bases, with 10 bases between the two germline ends. The CDR3 sequence is 14 residues long. Germline lookup yields CDR1 LGHDT and CDR2 YNNKEL (reference sequence). The CDR3 region is CASSQDPYGEKLFF. The DNA for the CDR3 is TGTGCCAGCAGCCAAGATCCATACGGCGAAAAACTGTTTTTT.

This clonotype occurred a few times. This sequence joins TRBV27 and TRBJ2-2; D is perhaps TRBD2 (5 bases). The CDR3 sequence is 15 residues long. The germline V gene encodes CDR1 MNHEY and CDR2 SMNVEV (reference sequence). V was cut by 0 bases and J by 5 bases, with 10 bases left in between. CDR3 sequence: CASSLSADATGELFF. CDR3 sequence (DNA): TGTGCCAGCAGTTTATCAGCGGATGCGACCGGGGAGCTGTTTTTT.

The rearrangement links TRBV19 to TRBJ1-2; D is unclear. In germline, CDR1 is LNHDA, CDR2 SQIVND (reference sequence). The V end was cut by 3 bases, the J end by 1 base, with 12 bases between. This CDR3 is 15 amino acids long. CDR3 region: CASSIGPTLNYGYTF. CDR3 nucleotide sequence: TGTGCCAGTAGTATCGGTCCGACTCTTAACTATGGCTACACCTTC.

This clonotype was recorded a few times. The V and J genes are TRBV10-3 and TRBJ1-1; 12 bases align to TRBD1. Trimming removed 4 bases from V and 5 bases from J; junction bases left unmatched: 8. The length of the CDR3 is 16 residues. Germline CDR1 ENHRY, CDR2 SYGVKD. Here the CDR3 reads CAISGGTGGRLTEAFF. CDR3 bases: TGTGCCATCAGTGGGGGGACAGGGGGCCGCTTAACTGAAGCTTTCTTT.

The rearrangement joins TRBV5-6 to TRBJ1-2; 7 bases match TRBD1. The V segment lost 3 bases and the J segment 7 bases; nucleotides outside the gene matches: 12. CDR1 SGHDT and CDR2 YYEEEE come from the germline V gene. CDR3 size: 15 residues. The CDR3 sequence is CASSSPTGIMGGYTF. CDR3 DNA: TGTGCCAGCAGCTCGCCGACAGGGATAATGGGTGGCTACACCTTC.

V is TRBV5-5 and J is TRBJ1-1, with D perhaps TRBD1 (6 bases). V was shortened by 0 bases and J by 3 bases, with 12 bases between the two germline ends. Germline CDR1 is SGHKS and CDR2 is YYEKEE (reference sequence). The CDR3 has 15 amino acids. CDR3 nucleotides: TGTGCCAGCAGCTTGGTTGGGGGCCTGGACACTGAAGCTTTCTTT. Residues: CASSLVGGLDTEAFF.

The chain's CDR3 is CASSPDTGQVEKLFF. CDR3 sequence (DNA): TGTGCCAGCAGCCCGGACACCGGGCAGGTGGAAAAACTGTTTTTT. The V gene is TRBV3-1, the J gene TRBJ1-4; perhaps TRBD1 as D (5 bases). The germline V gene encodes CDR1 LGHDT and CDR2 YNNKEL (reference sequence). The CDR3 has 15 residues. Trimming left V 4 bases short and J 8 bases short, with 17 bases between.

This clonotype was recorded at least ten times. For the CDR3, the DNA is TGTGCCACATCACGTGCAACTAATGAAAAACTGTTTTTT. Its protein is CATSRATNEKLFF. V and J are TRBV2 and TRBJ1-4, with D uncertain. V lost 10 bases and J lost 0, with 9 bases in between. CDR3 length: 13 amino acids. The germline V gene encodes CDR1 SNHLY and CDR2 FYNNEI.

This clonotype was found a few times. This sequence joins TRBV11-1 and TRBJ2-1; possibly TRBD2 for D (5 bases). Trimming cost V 5 bases and J 6 bases, with 17 bases left between them. The CDR3 loop spans 15 amino acids. Per the germline V gene, CDR1 is SGHAT and CDR2 is FQDESV (reference sequence). This CDR3 reads CASSPVRALSNEQFF. The DNA for the CDR3 is TGTGCCAGCAGCCCCGTGAGGGCTCTTTCCAATGAGCAGTTCTTC.

V is TRBV6-1 and J is TRBJ2-7; 11 positions agree with TRBD1. In germline, CDR1 is MNHNS, CDR2 SASEGT. V trimming: 0 bases; J trimming: 3 bases; junction bases outside the gene matches: 1. CDR3 length: 15 residues. CDR3 nucleotides: TGTGCCAGCAGTGAAGCGGGGACAGGGGGCTACGAGCAGTACTTC. This translates into CASSEAGTGGYEQYF.

The sample holds a few counts of this clonotype. The CDR3 spells CASNSGGSTEAFF. The CDR3 DNA reads as TGTGCCAGCAACTCCGGGGGGAGTACTGAAGCTTTCTTT. This rearrangement joins TRBV12-3 or TRBV12-4 to TRBJ1-1; a weak D match, TRBD1 (5 bases). V was pared by 7 bases and J by 5 bases, with 14 bases between. The length of the CDR3 is 13 residues.

The table lists this clonotype with many counts. The rearrangement uses TRBV11-2 and TRBJ1-2; no clear D. Germline-derived CDR1 and CDR2 are SGHAT and FQNNGV. There are 13 residues in the CDR3. Trimming removed 3 bases at V and 8 bases at J, with 13 bases between. In DNA form, the CDR3 reads TGTGCCAGCAGCTTGGCTAGGGCGGGAGGCTACACCTTC. It specifies CASSLARAGGYTF.

This clonotype was seen a few times. The rearrangement links TRBV6-4 to TRBJ1-5; possibly TRBD1 for D (5 bases). This CDR3 spans 17 amino acids. The V gene's germline CDR1 is MRHNA and CDR2 SNTAGT. The V end lost 2 bases, the J end lost 0 bases, and 14 bases lay between the germline ends. The CDR3 is CASSDLAGTYSNQPQHF. CDR3 nucleotides: TGTGCCAGCAGTGACCTAGCGGGGACGTATAGCAATCAGCCCCAGCATTTT.

This clonotype has a handful of counts. The chain couples TRBV20-1 to TRBJ1-3, with TRBD1 as a possible D gene (6 bases). Germline CDR1 DFQATT, CDR2 SNEGSKA (reference sequence). This CDR3 contains 13 residues. Written as DNA, the CDR3 is TGCAGCGCTCAGGGGAGGACTGGAAACACCATATATTTT. Its translation: CSAQGRTGNTIYF.

This chain connects TRBV20-1 to TRBJ1-5, with TRBD1 matching 9 bases. The CDR3 is made up of 15 amino acids. The germline CDR1 and CDR2 sequences are DFQATT and SNEGSKA (reference sequence). The J segment lost 5 bases and the V segment lost 3 bases, leaving 8 bases of the junction unmatched. The DNA for the CDR3 is TGCAGTGCTAGGGGTGAGGGACAGGGCGATCAGCCCCAGCATTTT. Translating it yields CSARGEGQGDQPQHF.

The V gene is TRBV20-1, the J gene TRBJ1-4; no reliable D call. The CDR3 has 13 amino acids. V was pared by 8 bases and J by 8 bases, with 18 bases between. Germline assignment: CDR1 DFQATT and CDR2 SNEGSKA (reference sequence). CDR3 sequence reads: CSQMINRDEKLFF. The CDR3 region has the DNA TGCAGTCAAATGATAAACAGAGACGAAAAACTGTTTTTT.

This clonotype occurred a few times. This chain uses TRBV7-8 with TRBJ1-4; D gene uncertain. CDR1 is SGHVS, CDR2 FQNEAQ, per germline. This CDR3 has 15 amino acids. The germline V and J ends were trimmed by 1 base and 2 bases, with 8 bases remaining between them. The CDR3 is CASSLVLGTNEKLFF. In nucleotides, the CDR3 is TGTGCCAGCAGCTTAGTATTGGGTACTAATGAAAAACTGTTTTTT.

The chain links TRBV20-1 to TRBJ1-6; D ambiguous. Germline loops: CDR1 DFQATT, CDR2 SNEGSKA (reference sequence). Trimming shortened V by 3 bases and J by 10 bases, and 7 bases separated the two germline ends. This CDR3 comprises 11 residues. As DNA, the CDR3 is TGCAGTGCTAGGTCGGACTCACCCCTCCACTTT. Its translation: CSARSDSPLHF.

In this sample, this clonotype turned up once. This rearrangement joins TRBV18 to TRBJ2-5; tentative D call: TRBD1 (5 bases). Trimming shortened V by 4 bases and J by 6 bases, and 15 bases separated the two germline ends. CDR1 and CDR2 (germline): KGHSH, LQKENI. This CDR3 contains 14 residues. The CDR3 DNA reads as TGTGCCAGCTCACTCAACAGGCCCCTGAAGACCCAGTACTTC. This translates into CASSLNRPLKTQYF.

The rearrangement joins TRBV5-1 to TRBJ1-2, with D maybe TRBD1 (5 bases). Per germline, CDR1 SGHRS and CDR2 YFSETQ. The V end was cut by 4 bases, the J end by 2 bases, with 18 bases between. The CDR3 covers 16 residues. CDR3 bases: TGCGCCAGCAGCCGGGATGGGGGGAACCTAAACTATGGCTACACCTTC. Translating gives CASSRDGGNLNYGYTF.

This clonotype has more than one count but fewer than ten. The V call is TRBV2, the J call TRBJ2-1, with 13 bases that match TRBD2. V shed 10 bases, J shed 8 bases, and the junction held 5 bases outside the gene matches. Germline V CDR1 and CDR2: SNHLY, FYNNEI. The CDR3 runs 13 residues. The CDR3 DNA follows: TGTGCCACCGCTGGACTAGCGGGGGATGAGCAGTTCTTC. Its translation: CATAGLAGDEQFF.

The rearrangement joins TRBV27 to TRBJ1-5, with D perhaps matching TRBD1 (6 bases). Trimming pared 4 bases from V and 7 bases from J, leaving 14 bases between. This CDR3 spans 14 amino acids. CDR1 MNHEY and CDR2 SMNVEV come from the germline V gene (reference sequence). CDR3 loop: CASSSLGGAQPQHF. The DNA of the CDR3 is TGTGCCAGCAGTTCACTGGGGGGCGCCCAGCCCCAGCATTTT.

V gene TRBV28 combines with J gene TRBJ2-7, with 8 bases identical to TRBD2. Germline-derived CDR1 and CDR2 are MDHEN and SYDVKM. V was clipped by 4 bases and J by 2 bases; unmatched bases: 7. There are 15 residues in the CDR3. CDR3 nucleotide sequence: TGTGCCAGCAGTTACTTTAGCGGGACTGCCTACGAGCAGTACTTC. It encodes CASSYFSGTAYEQYF.

This clonotype appeared a few times. The chain has TRBV7-2 and TRBJ1-2, with TRBD1 matching 9 bases. Germline V CDR1 and CDR2: SGHTA, FQGNSA. The CDR3 extends over 14 amino acids. The trim removed 5 bases at V and 6 bases at J, leaving 7 bases unmatched. The CDR3 loop is CASSGQGPLDGYTF. CDR3 in DNA: TGTGCCAGCAGCGGACAGGGGCCCTTGGATGGCTACACCTTC.

The CDR3 loop reads CSVGIGGANTEAFF. The CDR3 bases are TGCAGCGTCGGGATCGGGGGGGCCAACACTGAAGCTTTCTTT. V usage is TRBV29-1 and J usage is TRBJ1-1, with D possibly being TRBD1 (6 bases). Germline assignment: CDR1 SQVTM and CDR2 ANQGSEA. The CDR3 length is 14 residues. Trimming stripped 6 bases from V and 2 bases from J, with 16 bases between. The whole variable domain, remainder taken from reference TRBV29-1 and TRBJ1-1, is SAVISQKPSRDICQRGTSLTIQCQVDSQVTMMFWYRQQPGQSLTLIATANQGSEATYESGFVIDKFPISRPNLTFSTLTVSNMSPEDSSIYLCSVGIGGANTEAFFGQGTRLTVV.

J is TRBJ2-3 and V is TRBV7-3, with 9 positions matching TRBD1. In germline, CDR1 is SGHTA, CDR2 FQGTGA. The CDR3 totals 14 residues. The V and J ends lost 5 bases and 5 bases, in that order; junction bases with no gene match: 5. For the CDR3, the DNA is TGTGCCAGCAGCACTCCGGGACAGGGAGATACGCAGTATTTT. As protein: CASSTPGQGDTQYF.